This is a list of T cell receptor beta chains from one sample in a study of metastatic and nonmetastatic thyroid tumors. TCRdb reprocessed the PCR reads using MiXCR. The sample consists of 50,000 or so clones, roughly 18% of them appearing once. The specimen sequenced was blood. Receptors were obtained from a female donor with papillary thyroid cancer or a benign thyroid nodule (not recorded which). Some clones in this sample may be carry-over from other donors' samples. The conserved cysteine and the conserved F or W are not part of the CDR3 here. Size values are once, few and many counts, or a class for expanded clones, and some rows have none.

TRBV6-5	.	TRBJ2-7	ASSDLESYEHY
TRBV6-1	.	TRBJ2-7	ASSEITGAGYEQY
TRBV20-1	.	TRBJ1-5	SARKANQPQH
TRBV5-1	many	TRBJ1-3	ASSLGAGRNTIY
TRBV6-1	few	TRBJ1-5	ASSRSGVEQPQH
TRBV24-1	.	TRBJ2-1	ATSEYIGRRDEQF
TRBV2	many	TRBJ1-6	ASIYSGYNSPLH
TRBV7-3	many	TRBJ2-2	ASSSGGTLNTGELF
TRBV10-3	many	TRBJ1-2	AISEGQGYGYT
TRBV4-2	many	TRBJ1-1	ASSQPRRYTEAF
TRBV20-1	many	TRBJ1-5	SARGGAVGNQPQH
TRBV2	many	TRBJ2-2	ASRLRFLGSGRAGELF
TRBV2	.	TRBJ1-5	VSSETRLSNQPHH
TRBV6-1	few	TRBJ2-7	ASRLTVITEQY
TRBV20-1	once	TRBJ2-1	SAKYFGNEQF
TRBV11-2	many	TRBJ2-2	ASSWGSNTGELF
TRBV11-2	.	TRBJ2-7	ASSLEGAGGPNEQY
TRBV6-1	.	TRBJ2-7	ASSPQGAHEQY
TRBV28	few	TRBJ1-2	ASIPYLRTGEGCGYT
TRBV6-1	few	TRBJ2-7	ASSEWEVVGGLFGWY
TRBV19	many	TRBJ2-1	ASSFRATGNEQF
TRBV13	many	TRBJ2-2	ASSSRDRGFEGGPDGELF
TRBV7-9	many	TRBJ1-1	ASMAGQGWMGNTEAF
TRBV5-4	many	TRBJ2-1	ASSEPYNEQF
TRBV19	many	TRBJ1-5	ASTKGIYQPQH
TRBV18	many	TRBJ1-2	ASSPVKLYGYT
TRBV6-1	few	TRBJ1-5	ASTGIDMGLIQPQH